The 31 T cell receptor beta chains below all came from one sample that was sequenced in a study of cytomegalovirus exposure and HLA in healthy donors. 60 Vbeta and 13 Jbeta primers were used in PCR. The data were produced by immunoSEQ multiplex PCR, yet TCRdb's version contains in-frame clones alone and is incomplete. In total, the table holds approximately 80,000 clones. Sequencing was done on a sample of PBMCs. The receptors were gathered from a woman between 25 and 40 years old in good health and CMV-seronegative.

CDR3 loop: CASSFNRGQETQYF. The DNA of the CDR3 is TGTGCCAGCAGCTTCAACAGGGGGCAAGAGACCCAGTACTTC. This chain uses TRBV5-4 with TRBJ2-5; 8 bases match TRBD1. This CDR3 spans 14 amino acids. Trimming removed 2 bases from V and 2 bases from J; junction bases left unmatched: 2. CDR1 is SGHNT, CDR2 YYREEE, per germline (reference sequence).

The V gene is TRBV7-8, the J gene TRBJ2-4; no clear D gene. This CDR3 contains 15 residues. V lost 0 bases, J lost 3 bases, and 9 bases lay in between. CDR1 and CDR2 (germline): SGHVS, FQNEAQ. CDR3 protein: CASSLAAGFKNIQYF. CDR3 in DNA: TGTGCCAGCAGCTTAGCGGCCGGGTTCAAAAACATTCAGTACTTC.

The rearrangement joins TRBV13 to TRBJ1-3; 7 bases fit TRBD1. The V segment lost 5 bases and the J segment 1 base; nucleotides outside the gene matches: 11. Looked up from germline, CDR1 is PRHDT and CDR2 is FYEKMQ (reference sequence). The CDR3 spans 17 residues. CDR3 sequence: CASSTRQGVRSGNTIYF. The CDR3 region has the DNA TGTGCCAGCAGCACCAGACAGGGTGTTAGGTCTGGAAACACCATATATTTT.

This chain joins TRBV19 and TRBJ1-3; 7 bases are a match to TRBD1. The V segment lost 6 bases and the J segment 0 bases; nucleotides outside the gene matches: 14. CDR3 size: 18 residues. Germline V lookup: CDR1 LNHDA, CDR2 SQIVND (reference sequence). The CDR3 loop reads CASSLRSPGTVSGNTIYF. The CDR3 DNA follows: TGTGCCAGTAGCCTTAGATCACCTGGGACAGTCTCTGGAAACACCATATATTTT. The whole variable domain, filled in from reference TRBV19 and TRBJ1-3, reads DGGITQSPKYLFRKEGQNVTLSCEQNLNHDAMYWYRQDPGQGLRLIYYSQIVNDFQKGDIAEGYSVSREKKESFPLTVTSAQKNPTAFYLCASSLRSPGTVSGNTIYFGEGSWLTVV.

V gene TRBV5-1 combines with J gene TRBJ2-2; D is unclear. The CDR3 sequence is 14 residues long. V lost 4 bases and J lost 3, with 10 bases in between. CDR1 SGHRS and CDR2 YFSETQ come from the germline V gene. The CDR3 protein is CASSTYRDTGELFF. CDR3 bases: TGCGCCAGCAGCACCTACAGAGACACCGGGGAGCTGTTTTTT.

The chain recombines TRBV11-3 with TRBJ2-3; 7 nucleotides agree with TRBD2. The CDR3 extends over 15 amino acids. V gave up 5 bases and J gave up 0 bases; unmatched junction bases: 5. Germline V gene sequence: CDR1 SGHNT, CDR2 YENEEA. The CDR3 DNA reads TGTGCCAGCAGCGCCGGGACTACTAGCACAGATACGCAGTATTTT. Translated: CASSAGTTSTDTQYF.

This chain joins TRBV7-6 and TRBJ2-1; 12 bases are a match to TRBD2. V lost 1 base and J lost 3; bases outside the gene matches: 10. The germline CDR1 and CDR2 sequences are SGHVS and FNYEAQ. The CDR3 contains 19 residues. CDR3 region: CASSLVELAGGGFYNEQFF. The CDR3, as DNA: TGTGCCAGCAGCTTAGTTGAACTAGCGGGGGGTGGGTTCTACAATGAGCAGTTCTTC. Full variable domain (rest looked up from reference TRBV7-6 and TRBJ2-1): GAGVSQSPRYKVTKRGQDVALRCDPISGHVSLYWYRQALGQGPEFLTYFNYEAQQDKSGLPNDRFSAERPEGSISTLTIQRTEQRDSAMYRCASSLVELAGGGFYNEQFFGPGTRLTVL.

The chain recombines TRBV30 with TRBJ2-1; TRBD2 matches 9 bases. The CDR3 sequence is 14 residues long. Germline assignment: CDR1 GTSNPN and CDR2 SVGIG (reference sequence). V lost 3 bases to trimming and J lost 3 bases; unmatched junction nucleotides: 3. The CDR3 sequence is CAWSATSGYNEQFF. DNA of the CDR3: TGTGCCTGGAGCGCGACTAGCGGCTACAATGAGCAGTTCTTC.

V gene TRBV4-2 combines with J gene TRBJ1-2; 11 positions match TRBD1. Germline CDR1 reads LGHNA; CDR2 reads YNFKEQ. CDR3 length: 17 amino acids. V was pared by 1 base and J by 6 bases, with 10 bases of the junction left unmatched. CDR3 nucleotide sequence: TGTGCCAGCAGCCAAGGGAGCTTCGAGGACAGGGGGCATGGCTACACCTTC. Translating gives CASSQGSFEDRGHGYTF.

The chain has TRBV7-9 and TRBJ1-3; D is unclear. CDR3 length equals 12 residues. Germline lookup yields CDR1 SEHNR and CDR2 FQNEAQ (reference sequence). V was pared by 5 bases and J by 4 bases, with 6 bases between. The CDR3 DNA follows: TGTGCCAGCAGCACAACCGGAAACACCATATATTTT. It codes for CASSTTGNTIYF.

This chain joins TRBV4-1 and TRBJ2-3; 7 nucleotides line up with TRBD2. This CDR3 comprises 15 residues. Germline lookup yields CDR1 MGHRA and CDR2 YSYEKL. After removal of 4 bases from V and 3 bases from J, the junction contained 7 bases not matched to a gene. The DNA of the CDR3 is TGCGCCAGCAGCCCAGGGAACGGGGGGACAGATACGCAGTATTTT. This sequence encodes CASSPGNGGTDTQYF.

The chain recombines TRBV7-8 with TRBJ1-1; a possible D gene is TRBD1 (6 bases). Germline V gives CDR1 SGHVS, CDR2 FQNEAQ. The V gene lost 5 bases and the J gene lost 5 bases, with 12 bases spanning the gap. CDR3 length: 13 amino acids. CDR3 DNA: TGTGCCAGCAGCCCTTACAGGGCAACTGAAGCTTTCTTT. Its protein is CASSPYRATEAFF.

The chain is built from TRBV6-1 and TRBJ2-6; D is ambiguous. CDR1 and CDR2 (germline): MNHNS, SASEGT. The CDR3 is made up of 15 amino acids. The V end lost 1 base, the J end lost 0 bases, and 4 bases lay between the germline ends. The CDR3 region is CASSEGDSGANVLTF. CDR3 sequence (DNA): TGTGCCAGCAGTGAAGGAGACTCTGGGGCCAACGTCCTGACTTTC.

This sequence joins TRBV30 and TRBJ2-3, with 11 bases matching TRBD2. This CDR3 comprises 16 residues. J gave up 2 bases and V 1 base, and 5 bases lay outside the gene matches. Germline-derived CDR1 and CDR2 are GTSNPN and SVGIG (reference sequence). CDR3 in amino acids: CAWSGGTSGITDTQYF. The CDR3 DNA follows: TGTGCCTGGAGTGGGGGGACTAGCGGAATCACAGATACGCAGTATTTT.

V and J are TRBV19 and TRBJ2-1, with 15 nucleotides matching TRBD2. CDR1 is LNHDA, CDR2 SQIVND, per germline (reference sequence). This CDR3 is built from 15 residues. V dropped 3 bases and J dropped 7; count of bases not matched to a gene: 1. DNA of the CDR3: TGTGCCAGTAGTATCGGGACTAGCGGGAGGAATGAGCAGTTCTTC. It codes for CASSIGTSGRNEQFF.

This chain uses TRBV6-6 with TRBJ1-2; D unclear. This CDR3 is built from 14 residues. Germline lookup yields CDR1 MNHNY and CDR2 SVGAGI (reference sequence). The ends were cut back, 4 bases at V and 4 bases at J, with 13 bases in the middle. The CDR3 protein is CASSSDAGSYGYTF. The CDR3 DNA is TGTGCCAGCAGTTCCGATGCCGGTAGCTATGGCTACACCTTC.

Of note for this clone: The same CDR3 also results from other DNA sequences found in this sample. The V and J genes are TRBV29-1 and TRBJ2-1; 8 bases fit TRBD2. J lost 0 bases, V lost 7 bases, and 2 bases had no gene match. The CDR3 extends over 13 amino acids. The germline V gene encodes CDR1 SQVTM and CDR2 ANQGSEA. The CDR3 DNA sequence: TGCAGCGGCGGGGGGAGCTCCTACAATGAGCAGTTCTTC. Encoded protein: CSGGGSSYNEQFF.

The V gene is TRBV16, the J gene TRBJ2-7, with D possibly TRBD1 on 6 matching bases. The V end was cut by 1 base, the J end by 3 bases, with 16 bases between. Germline V CDR1 and CDR2: KGHSY, FQNENV. CDR3 length equals 16 residues. CDR3 nucleotide sequence: TGTGCCAGCAGCCAATTTCGCGTGGACAGCCGCTACGAGCAGTACTTC. This translates into CASSQFRVDSRYEQYF.

The chain links TRBV6-6 to TRBJ1-6; D is possibly TRBD1 (5 bases). CDR1 and CDR2 (germline): MNHNY, SVGAGI (reference sequence). V shed 6 bases and J shed 10 bases, with 10 bases lying between them. The CDR3 totals 12 residues. The chain's CDR3 is CASRDIGSPLHF. DNA for the CDR3: TGTGCCAGCAGGGACATAGGGTCACCCCTCCACTTT.

The chain joins TRBV30 to TRBJ2-7; D might be TRBD2 (6 bases). The CDR3 has 17 amino acids. Germline values: CDR1 GTSNPN, CDR2 SVGIG (reference sequence). V lost 2 bases and J lost 4, with 24 bases in between. The CDR3 DNA sequence: TGTGCCTGGAGTCCGACCCACCGGGAGCCGGAAATATACGAGCAGTACTTC. This encodes CAWSPTHREPEIYEQYF.

The chain links TRBV6-5 to TRBJ2-3, with D possibly TRBD1 on 6 matching bases. Deletions cut 5 bases from V and 3 bases from J, with 12 bases between. The CDR3 is 14 residues long. Germline values: CDR1 MNHEY, CDR2 SVGAGI. CDR3 DNA: TGTGCCAGCAGTGGTCGCCAGGGGACAGATACGCAGTATTTT. Translation: CASSGRQGTDTQYF.

Written as DNA, the CDR3 is TGTGCCAGCAGTTCCGACAGGGGCAATCAGCCCCAGCATTTT. Its protein product is CASSSDRGNQPQHF. The J gene is TRBJ1-5, the V gene TRBV2; 7 bases fit TRBD1. Trimming took 5 bases from V and 2 from J; bases not matched to a gene: 3. There are 14 residues in the CDR3. Germline-derived CDR1 and CDR2 are SNHLY and FYNNEI. Full variable domain (remainder filled in from reference TRBV2 and TRBJ1-5): EPEVTQTPSHQVTQMGQEVILRCVPISNHLYFYWYRQILGQKVEFLVSFYNNEISEKSEIFDDQFSVERPDGSNFTLKIRSTKLEDSAMYFCASSSDRGNQPQHFGDGTRLSIL.

This rearrangement joins TRBV19 to TRBJ2-5, with TRBD1 identical over 10 bases. Germline values: CDR1 LNHDA, CDR2 SQIVND (reference sequence). The CDR3 consists of 14 residues. Trimming removed 6 bases from V and 7 bases from J; junction bases left unmatched: 8. CDR3 sequence (DNA): TGTGCCAGTAGCGAGACAGGGGGCTCCGGGACCCAGTACTTC. This translates into CASSETGGSGTQYF.

The chain recombines TRBV7-9 with TRBJ1-1, with a weak D call TRBD1 (5 bases). The CDR3 sequence is 15 residues long. Germline V gives CDR1 SEHNR, CDR2 FQNEAQ (reference sequence). V lost 3 bases to trimming and J lost 5 bases, with 16 bases between them. CDR3 bases: TGTGCCAGCAGCTTCCCACCAAATCCAGGGACTGAAGCTTTCTTT. Its translation is CASSFPPNPGTEAFF.

To note about this clone: One junction end does not reproduce the germline sequence, and a read error may be involved. J is TRBJ1-4 and V is TRBV7-9, with 9 bases that match TRBD1. The germline CDR1 and CDR2 sequences are SEHNR and FQNEAQ (reference sequence). The CDR3 extends over 12 amino acids. Here the CDR3 DNA reads TGTGCCAGCAGACAAGGACAGGGGCCCTTCTATTTT. Protein product: CASRQGQGPFYF.

The chain recombines TRBV5-1 with TRBJ2-7, with 7 bases identical to TRBD2. The CDR3 has 15 residues. Germline V gene data show CDR1 as SGHRS and CDR2 as YFSETQ. The J segment lost 2 bases and the V segment lost 0 bases, leaving 5 bases of the junction unmatched. This CDR3 reads CASSLVGGGTYEQYF. CDR3 nucleotide sequence: TGCGCCAGCAGCTTGGTGGGGGGAGGGACCTACGAGCAGTACTTC.

V gene TRBV30 combines with J gene TRBJ1-2, with D possibly matching TRBD1 (6 bases). From germline, CDR1 is GTSNPN and CDR2 SVGIG (reference sequence). Trimming took 1 base from V and 4 from J, leaving 19 bases between them. The CDR3 runs 16 residues. In nucleotides, the CDR3 is TGTGCCTGGAGTGCTATGACCAGGGGCCTCCTCTATGGCTACACCTTC. Translation: CAWSAMTRGLLYGYTF.

V and J are TRBV29-1 and TRBJ2-7, with D perhaps matching TRBD2 (5 bases). The CDR3 totals 13 residues. Germline CDR1 and CDR2: SQVTM and ANQGSEA. Trimming pared 4 bases from V and 0 bases from J, leaving 10 bases between. The CDR3 is CSVAEENSYEQYF. In DNA form, the CDR3 reads TGCAGCGTTGCGGAGGAAAACTCCTACGAGCAGTACTTC.

This chain joins TRBV30 and TRBJ2-3; D is possibly TRBD1 (6 bases). This CDR3 contains 15 residues. The ends were cut back, 0 bases at V and 1 base at J, with 11 bases in the middle. Germline CDR1 and CDR2: GTSNPN and SVGIG (reference sequence). The CDR3: CAWSVLGGRTDTQYF. The CDR3 DNA reads TGTGCCTGGAGTGTGCTAGGGGGACGCACAGATACGCAGTATTTT. The full variable domain, in which reference TRBV30 and TRBJ2-3 provide the parts outside the CDR3, is SQTIHQWPATLVQPVGSPLSLECTVEGTSNPNLYWYRQAAGRGLQLLFYSVGIGQISSEVPQNLSASRPQDRQFILSSKKLLLSDSGFYLCAWSVLGGRTDTQYFGPGTRLTVL.

V and J are TRBV9 and TRBJ2-2, with 7 positions matching TRBD2. Germline V CDR1 and CDR2: SGDLS, YYNGEE. This CDR3 is built from 15 residues. V lost 4 bases, J lost 0 bases, and 3 bases stayed unmatched. CDR3 sequence (DNA): TGTGCCAGCAGCCGGGCGGGGGCGAACACCGGGGAGCTGTTTTTT. Protein: CASSRAGANTGELFF.

This chain links TRBV19 with TRBJ2-1; possibly TRBD2 for D (6 bases). Germline V gives CDR1 LNHDA, CDR2 SQIVND (reference sequence). This CDR3 has 13 amino acids. V was shortened by 4 bases and J by 10 bases, with 14 bases between the two germline ends. The CDR3, as DNA: TGTGCCAGTAGTAGCGGGGTGGTGAGAGAGCAGTTCTTC. Amino acids: CASSSGVVREQFF.